A single sample gave rise to the 5 T cell receptor beta chains below, sequenced in a study of blood T cells in healthy people across ages (dated by TCRdb to 2013 to 2016). The library came from 5' RACE. The data were produced on an Illumina HiSeq 2500. The second PCR ran for about 7 to 11 cycles and used a J-beta primer mix along with a sample-barcoded 5' primer. Through fastp at Q25 and MiXCR, TCRdb rebuilt clones from the public reads, retaining in-frame beta chains. Each CDR3 protein appears once, grouped with its most common genes and DNA. This sample gives roughly 700,000 distinct CDR3 sequences in total; 20% to 25% of them show up just once. The ten biggest clones cover more than 7.5% of the sample. These same data were also listed under a study on T cells of mothers and their children.

The specimen sequenced was blood. These receptor sequences come from a boy aged 5 to 17 in good health.

V usage is TRBV7-2 and J usage is TRBJ2-1, with unresolved D. The tail of the sequence fits TRBJ2-7 better, so the J call may be wrong. CDR1 is SGHTA, CDR2 FQGNSA, per germline. This CDR3 has 14 amino acids. The CDR3 nucleotides read TGTGCCAGCAGCTATGAATACAGTACCTACGAGCAGTACTTC. Translated: CASSYEYSTYEQYF.

The CDR3 sequence: CASSLMYGDYRETQYF. The CDR3 bases are TGTGCCAGCAGCTTAATGTACGGGGACTACAGGGAGACCCAGTACTTC. The V gene is TRBV7-3, the J gene TRBJ2-5; 7 bases map to TRBD2. V lost 1 base and J lost 5; bases outside the gene matches: 10. Germline-derived CDR1 and CDR2 are SGHTA and FQGTGA. This CDR3 comprises 16 residues.

The chain combines TRBV2 with TRBJ2-4; no clear D. Trimming shortened V by 7 bases and J by 2 bases, and 15 bases separated the two germline ends. The CDR3 has 15 amino acids. Germline lookup yields CDR1 SNHLY and CDR2 FYNNEI. The CDR3 nucleotides read TGTGCCAGCATTGCGGACGACCCAACCAAAAACATTCAGTACTTC. Amino acid sequence: CASIADDPTKNIQYF.

The chain has TRBV12-3 or TRBV12-4 and TRBJ2-2, with D perhaps TRBD1 (6 bases). Trimming took 5 bases from V and 2 from J, leaving 12 bases between them. The CDR3 has 15 residues. The CDR3 spells CASSPPGHNTGELFF. The CDR3 DNA follows: TGTGCCAGCAGTCCCCCGGGACATAACACCGGGGAGCTGTTTTTT.

This clonotype was detected only a few times. The chain is built from TRBV9 and TRBJ2-1; 8 bases are a match to TRBD1. Gene TRBJ2-5 matches the end of the DNA better, so the J call may be wrong. This CDR3 contains 15 residues. Germline V gene lookup returns CDR1 SGDLS and CDR2 YYNGEE. For the CDR3, the DNA is TGTGCCAGCAGCGTAAGCTCCCGACAGGGGGAGACCCAGTACTTC. Encoded protein: CASSVSSRQGETQYF.